Shown below are 15 T cell receptor beta chains from a single sample sequenced in a study of metastatic and nonmetastatic thyroid tumors. No treatment had been given to any patient before thyroid surgery. TCRdb reprocessed the PCR reads using MiXCR. The sample has approximately 12,000 clones; around a third are singletons. The sample taken for sequencing was tumor tissue. These receptors originate from a female donor with papillary thyroid cancer or a benign thyroid nodule (not recorded which). Some clones in this sample may be carry-over from other donors' samples.

This clone ranks as medium-sized. The CDR3: CASSIPAGAGNTIYF. DNA for the CDR3: TGTGCCAGTAGTATACCAGCCGGGGCTGGAAACACCATATATTTT. The J gene is TRBJ1-3, the V gene TRBV19; D remains unclear. The germline V gene has CDR1 LNHDA and CDR2 SQIVND (reference sequence). The CDR3 totals 15 residues. Deletions cut 2 bases from V and 2 bases from J, with 10 bases between.

This clone was seen only a few times. The chain couples TRBV6-1 to TRBJ1-1; perhaps TRBD1 as D (6 bases). Deletions cut 8 bases from V and 0 bases from J, with 16 bases between. Germline V lookup: CDR1 MNHNS, CDR2 SASEGT. The CDR3 is made up of 15 amino acids. The CDR3 nucleotides are TGTGCCAGCTGGCCACAGGGAGACATGAACACTGAAGCTTTCTTT. This translates into CASWPQGDMNTEAFF.

The rearrangement links TRBV6-2 or TRBV6-3 to TRBJ1-2; no clear D gene. The germline CDR1 and CDR2 sequences are MNHEY and SVGEGT. The CDR3 has 13 residues. Trimming left V 0 bases short and J 10 bases short, with 12 bases between. The CDR3: CASSYSVGRVYTF. DNA for the CDR3: TGTGCCAGCAGTTACTCCGTGGGAAGGGTCTACACCTTC.

The chain joins TRBV30 to TRBJ1-1, with D unclear. The V gene's germline CDR1 is GTSNPN and CDR2 SVGIG (reference sequence). This CDR3 is built from 12 residues. The V end lost 2 bases, the J end lost 2 bases, and 6 bases lay between the germline ends. The chain's CDR3 is CAWSRANTEAFF. The CDR3 bases are TGTGCCTGGAGTAGAGCAAACACTGAAGCTTTCTTT.

This clone was seen repeatedly, ten times or more. This chain connects TRBV3-1 to TRBJ1-2; 8 bases are shared with TRBD1. CDR1 is LGHDT, CDR2 YNNKEL, per germline (reference sequence). The trim removed 1 base at V and 7 bases at J, leaving 8 bases unmatched. CDR3 length: 15 amino acids. CDR3 region: CASSQVLDRECGYTF. The CDR3 DNA follows: TGTGCCAGCAGCCAAGTATTGGACAGGGAGTGTGGCTACACCTTC.

This clone is medium-sized (0.01 to 0.1%) in the sample. The chain couples TRBV5-1 to TRBJ2-7; 11 bases line up with TRBD2. The CDR3 runs to 14 residues. The V gene end was trimmed by 4 bases and the J gene end by 2 bases; junction bases not matched to a gene: 2. Looked up from germline, CDR1 is SGHRS and CDR2 is YFSETQ. The CDR3 bases are TGCGCCAGCAGCCTAGCGGGGGGTACCTACGAGCAGTACTTC. Translation gives CASSLAGGTYEQYF.

There are many counts of this clone. The rearrangement links TRBV11-2 to TRBJ2-1, with TRBD2 matching over 7 bases. J lost 5 bases, V lost 5 bases, and 12 bases had no gene match. CDR3 length equals 16 residues. In germline, CDR1 is SGHAT, CDR2 FQNNGV. The CDR3 here is CASSPTASGIHNEQFF. CDR3 nucleotide sequence: TGTGCCAGCAGCCCGACTGCGAGCGGGATCCACAATGAGCAGTTCTTC.

This clone is medium-sized (0.01 to 0.1%) by share. The chain links TRBV12-5 to TRBJ2-7, with unresolved D. Trimming shortened V by 1 base and J by 0 bases, and 10 bases separated the two germline ends. Germline CDR1 is LGHNT and CDR2 is FRNRAP. The CDR3 loop spans 15 amino acids. The CDR3, as DNA: TGTGCTAGTGGTTTGGGGGCTCTCCACTCCTACGAGCAGTACTTC. It is translated as CASGLGALHSYEQYF.

The chain employs TRBV11-2 and TRBJ2-2; tentative D call: TRBD2 (5 bases). CDR3 length: 15 residues. V lost 2 bases to trimming and J lost 5 bases, with 12 bases between them. Germline lookup yields CDR1 SGHAT and CDR2 FQNNGV. The chain's CDR3 is CASSLTPEVTGELFF. CDR3 bases: TGTGCCAGCAGCTTAACCCCGGAGGTGACCGGGGAGCTGTTTTTT.

This clone was seen more than once but under ten times. This chain links TRBV3-1 with TRBJ2-7; D is unresolved. The V and J ends lost 4 bases and 1 base respectively, with 5 bases between them. Germline V gene data show CDR1 as LGHDT and CDR2 as YNNKEL (reference sequence). The CDR3 runs to 12 residues. The chain's CDR3 is CASSRTSYEQYF. The CDR3 DNA reads TGTGCCAGCAGCCGAACATCCTACGAGCAGTACTTC.

Worth noting for this clone: At one end, the junction sequence differs from germline, possibly due to a read error. The genes are TRBV7-6 and TRBJ2-5; 11 nucleotides agree with TRBD2. There are 17 residues in the CDR3. Germline values: CDR1 SGHVS, CDR2 FNYEAQ. The CDR3 is CASILAGTSGGLETQYF. In DNA form, the CDR3 reads TGTGCCAGCATCTTAGCGGGTACTAGCGGGGGTTTGGAGACCCAGTACTTC.

This clone appeared a single time. The chain joins TRBV6-1 to TRBJ2-5; D perhaps matches TRBD2 (6 bases). The CDR3 has 14 residues. CDR1 and CDR2 from the germline V gene are MNHNS and SASEGT. V was cut by 4 bases and J by 0 bases, with 9 bases left in between. In DNA form, the CDR3 reads TGTGCCAGCAGTGCCGGGACTTACCAAGAGACCCAGTACTTC. Amino acids: CASSAGTYQETQYF.

The chain has TRBV20-1 and TRBJ1-5; D is undetermined. Per the germline V gene, CDR1 is DFQATT and CDR2 is SNEGSKA (reference sequence). The CDR3 spans 16 residues. Trimming took 2 bases from V and 1 from J, leaving 15 bases between them. CDR3 sequence: CSARRNQRGSNQPQHF. The CDR3 coding sequence is TGCAGTGCTAGACGGAATCAGCGGGGAAGCAATCAGCCCCAGCATTTT.

This clone was detected many times. The V gene is TRBV11-2, the J gene TRBJ2-3; 7 bases map to TRBD2. Losses at the gene ends were 1 base for V and 8 bases for J; bases not matched to a gene: 3. This CDR3 region has 13 residues. Germline V gene data show CDR1 as SGHAT and CDR2 as FQNNGV. CDR3: CASSLGGEGTQYF. Written as DNA, the CDR3 is TGTGCCAGCAGCTTAGGGGGGGAGGGTACGCAGTATTTT.

In this sample, this clone turned up many times. This chain uses TRBV7-9 with TRBJ2-1; 12 bases are shared with TRBD2. Unmatched junction bases numbered 7, after V lost 6 bases and J lost 7 bases. Germline V lookup: CDR1 SEHNR, CDR2 FQNEAQ (reference sequence). This CDR3 comprises 15 residues. CDR3 protein: CASSLRLAGANEQFF. The CDR3 nucleotides are TGTGCCAGCAGTCTTCGACTAGCGGGAGCGAATGAGCAGTTCTTC.